The present T cell receptor (beta chain) was sequenced within a study of CD4 T cells in relation to SARS-CoV-2 and coronaviruses. Overall study context: After roughly ten days of antigen culture, PBMC TCR beta CDR3s were sequenced.

Using immunoSEQ multiplex PCR, the repertoire was profiled, and TCRdb retains in-frame clones only, with some absent. This sample has around 23,000 clones; roughly 70% occur once, and the top ten carry about 20%. With regard to this clone: Its specificity is not known.

The junction had 7 bases not matched to a gene; V was cut back by 10 bases and J by 6 bases. Germline V gene lookup returns CDR1 SNHLY and CDR2 FYNNEI. The CDR3 is 12 residues long. CD4+ T cells from unexposed donors were obtained before the COVID-19 pandemic (2011-2018). CD4+ T cells were isolated from the cells after around 11 days of culture. The source of this sequence is a human donor in good health. J is TRBJ2-3 and V is TRBV2, with 7 nucleotides matching TRBD2. Material: CD4+ T cells from PBMCs, cultured in vitro. The CDR3 region is CATRAGPDTQYF. For the CDR3, the DNA is TGTGCCACGAGAGCGGGGCCCGATACGCAGTATTTT.